This TCR beta chain comes out of a study of CD8+CD57+ T cells in acquired aplastic anemia. The CDR3 runs 15 residues. Germline V gene sequence: CDR1 SGDLS, CDR2 YYNGEE. Note on this clonotype: Its matching antigen is unknown. One junction end disagrees with the germline gene, perhaps due to a read error.

Study-level points and caveats: Patients did not significantly differ from controls in CD8+ Simpson's diversity.

Patients chosen for sequencing had shown CD8+CD57+ cell expansion by flow cytometry. None of the patients had been given any therapy when their blood was sampled. Genomic DNA, the template, was used for profiling of the TCR beta VDJ and CDR3. TCRdb recomputed calls from the reads with MiXCR, one row per CDR3 protein. Of about 95,000 distinct CDR3 sequences in the sample, about 67% are singletons; the top ten hold roughly 60%. The material sequenced was sorted CD4+, CD8+, or CD8+CD57+ T cells (not recorded which) from PBMCs. The gene calls are TRBV9 and TRBJ2-7; 8 nucleotides align to TRBD1. The sequence was collected from a human donor with aplastic anemia. The CDR3: CASGVGQGLSYEQYF. Written as DNA, the CDR3 is TGTGCCAGCGGCGTCGGACAGGGCCTCTCCTACGAGCAGTACTTC. The entire variable domain, with the rest obtained from reference TRBV9 and TRBJ2-7, is as follows: DSGVTQTPKHLITATGQRVTLRCSPRSGDLSVYWYQQSLDQGLQFLIQYYNGEERAKGNILERFSAQQFPDLHSELNLSSLELGDSALYFCASGVGQGLSYEQYFGPGTRLTVT.